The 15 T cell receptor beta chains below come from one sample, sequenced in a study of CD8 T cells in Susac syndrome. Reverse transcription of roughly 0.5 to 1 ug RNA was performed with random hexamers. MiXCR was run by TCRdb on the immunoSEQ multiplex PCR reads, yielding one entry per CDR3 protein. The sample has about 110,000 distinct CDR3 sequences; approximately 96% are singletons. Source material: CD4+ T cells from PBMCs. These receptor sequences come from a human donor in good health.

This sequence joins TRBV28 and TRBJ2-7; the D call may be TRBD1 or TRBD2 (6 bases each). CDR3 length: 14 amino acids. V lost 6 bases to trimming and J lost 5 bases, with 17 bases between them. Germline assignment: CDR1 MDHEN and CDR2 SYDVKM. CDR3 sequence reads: CASRSQGGNDEQYF. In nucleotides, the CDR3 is TGTGCCAGCAGGTCACAGGGCGGGAACGACGAGCAGTACTTC. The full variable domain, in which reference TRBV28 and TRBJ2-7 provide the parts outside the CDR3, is DVKVTQSSRYLVKRTGEKVFLECVQDMDHENMFWYRQDPGLGLRLIYFSYDVKMKEKGDIPEGYSVSREKKERFSLILESASTNQTSMYLCASRSQGGNDEQYFGPGTRLTVT.

CDR3: CASSRRGMGAEAFF. The CDR3 nucleotides read TGTGCCAGCAGCCGGCGTGGGATGGGGGCTGAAGCTTTCTTT. V gene TRBV3-1 combines with J gene TRBJ1-1; TRBD1 is a possible D gene (5 bases). CDR3 length: 14 amino acids. The germline V gene has CDR1 LGHDT and CDR2 YNNKEL (reference sequence). Trimming shortened V by 4 bases and J by 6 bases, and 15 bases separated the two germline ends.

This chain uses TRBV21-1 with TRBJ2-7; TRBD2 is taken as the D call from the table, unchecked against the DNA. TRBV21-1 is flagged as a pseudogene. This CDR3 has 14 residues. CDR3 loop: CASRTGGPTYEQYF. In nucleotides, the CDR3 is TGTGCCAGCCGAACGGGGGGGCCAACCTACGAGCAGTACTTC.

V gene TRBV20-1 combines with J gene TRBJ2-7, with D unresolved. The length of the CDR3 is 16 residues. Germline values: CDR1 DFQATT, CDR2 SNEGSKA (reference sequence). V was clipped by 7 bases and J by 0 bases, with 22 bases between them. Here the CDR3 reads CSVWAASLGPSYEQYF. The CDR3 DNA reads TGCAGTGTGTGGGCCGCTTCCCTAGGGCCCTCCTACGAGCAGTACTTC.

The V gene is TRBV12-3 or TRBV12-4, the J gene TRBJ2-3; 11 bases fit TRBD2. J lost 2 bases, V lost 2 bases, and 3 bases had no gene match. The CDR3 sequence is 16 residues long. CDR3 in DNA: TGTGCCAGCAGTTTACTAGCGGGGGGCCCCACAGATACGCAGTATTTT. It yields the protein CASSLLAGGPTDTQYF.

The DNA of the CDR3 is TGCAGTGCTGGGGGCCCAGGGGGCTTCTACGAGCAGTACTTC. Protein sequence: CSAGGPGGFYEQYF. The V and J genes are TRBV20-1 and TRBJ2-7, with TRBD1 matching 8 bases. Trimming removed 5 bases from V and 3 bases from J; junction bases left unmatched: 9. Germline V lookup: CDR1 DFQATT, CDR2 SNEGSKA (reference sequence). The CDR3 runs 14 residues.

The CDR3, as DNA: TGCGCCAGCAGCCAAGAGCCTATTCAGGGGGGAAGGGGCAATCAGCCCCAGCATTTT. It specifies CASSQEPIQGGRGNQPQHF. This chain joins TRBV4-1 and TRBJ1-5; TRBD1 agrees at 7 bases. This CDR3 spans 19 amino acids. The V gene end was trimmed by 0 bases and the J gene end by 2 bases; junction bases not matched to a gene: 13. The germline V gene has CDR1 MGHRA and CDR2 YSYEKL.

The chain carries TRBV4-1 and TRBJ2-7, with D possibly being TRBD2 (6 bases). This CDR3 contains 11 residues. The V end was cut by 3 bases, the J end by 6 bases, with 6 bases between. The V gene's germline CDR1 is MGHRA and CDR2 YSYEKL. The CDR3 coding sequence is TGCGCCAGCAGCCAGGAGGGCGAGCAGTACTTC. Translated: CASSQEGEQYF.

The CDR3 DNA reads as TGTGCCAGCAGCCGCCACCCCCAGGAGGGTAGTTACGAGCAGTACTTC. Amino acid sequence: CASSRHPQEGSYEQYF. This chain links TRBV14 with TRBJ2-7; D perhaps matches TRBD2 (6 bases). The germline V gene has CDR1 SGHDN and CDR2 FVKESK. Trimming took off 4 bases at V and 4 bases at J, with 20 bases between the two ends. The CDR3 is 16 residues long.

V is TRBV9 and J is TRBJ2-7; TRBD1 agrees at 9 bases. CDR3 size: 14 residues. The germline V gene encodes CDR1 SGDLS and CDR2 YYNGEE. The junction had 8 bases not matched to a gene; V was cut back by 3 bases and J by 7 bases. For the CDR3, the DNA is TGTGCCAGCAGCGGAACAGGACAGGGGCGTGAGCAGTACTTC. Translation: CASSGTGQGREQYF.

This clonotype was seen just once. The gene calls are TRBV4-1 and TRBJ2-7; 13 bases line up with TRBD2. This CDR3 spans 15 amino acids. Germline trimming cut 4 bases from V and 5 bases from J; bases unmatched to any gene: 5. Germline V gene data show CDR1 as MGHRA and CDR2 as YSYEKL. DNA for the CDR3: TGCGCCAGCAGCCGGACTAGCGGGAGAATCGACGAGCAGTACTTC. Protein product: CASSRTSGRIDEQYF.

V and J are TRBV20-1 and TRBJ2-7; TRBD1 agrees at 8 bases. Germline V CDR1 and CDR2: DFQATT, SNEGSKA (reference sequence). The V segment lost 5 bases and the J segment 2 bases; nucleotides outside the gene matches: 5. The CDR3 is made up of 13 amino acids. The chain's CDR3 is CSARTGKTYEQYF. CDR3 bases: TGCAGTGCTCGGACAGGGAAAACCTACGAGCAGTACTTC.

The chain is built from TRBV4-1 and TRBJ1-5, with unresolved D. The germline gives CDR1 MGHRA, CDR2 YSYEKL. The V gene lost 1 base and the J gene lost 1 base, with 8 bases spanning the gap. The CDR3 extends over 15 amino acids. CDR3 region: CASSQGGLSNQPQHF. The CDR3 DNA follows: TGCGCCAGCAGCCAAGGGGGTTTGAGCAATCAGCCCCAGCATTTT.

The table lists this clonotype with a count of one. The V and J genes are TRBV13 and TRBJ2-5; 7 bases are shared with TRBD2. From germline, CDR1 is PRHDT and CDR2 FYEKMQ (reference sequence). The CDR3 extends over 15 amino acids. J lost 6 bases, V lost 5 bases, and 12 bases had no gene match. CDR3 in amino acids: CASSNSGKDLKTQYF. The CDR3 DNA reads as TGTGCCAGCAGCAACAGCGGGAAGGATTTGAAGACCCAGTACTTC.

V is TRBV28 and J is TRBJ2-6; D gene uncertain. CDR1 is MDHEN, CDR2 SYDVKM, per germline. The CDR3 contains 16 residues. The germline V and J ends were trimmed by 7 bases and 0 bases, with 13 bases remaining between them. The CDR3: CASKPRPASGANVLTF. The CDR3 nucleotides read TGTGCCAGCAAGCCGCGGCCGGCCTCTGGGGCCAACGTCCTGACTTTC.